These 18 T cell receptor beta chains originate from one sample sequenced in a study of cytomegalovirus exposure and HLA in healthy donors. PCR employed 60 Vbeta and 13 Jbeta primers. Repertoires were generated with immunoSEQ multiplex PCR, while TCRdb's copy carries only in-frame clones and drops some. The sample holds under 95,000 clones, 60% to 85% seen once. The material sequenced was PBMCs. Receptors were obtained from a male donor in good health and CMV-seronegative.

The chain couples TRBV4-1 to TRBJ2-3; 10 nucleotides line up with TRBD2. CDR3 size: 15 residues. Germline V gene lookup returns CDR1 MGHRA and CDR2 YSYEKL. J gave up 5 bases and V 4 bases, and 6 bases lay outside the gene matches. As DNA, the CDR3 is TGCGCCAGCAGCCCCATAGCGGGGGGCCTAGATACGCAGTATTTT. Amino acids: CASSPIAGGLDTQYF.

V and J are TRBV19 and TRBJ2-3; 11 bases are a match to TRBD2. V gave up 6 bases and J gave up 5 bases; unmatched junction bases: 7. The CDR3 covers 15 residues. In germline, CDR1 is LNHDA, CDR2 SQIVND (reference sequence). The CDR3 reads CASRMGLAERDTQYF. CDR3 in DNA: TGTGCCAGTAGAATGGGACTAGCGGAGCGAGATACGCAGTATTTT. The whole variable domain, filled in from reference TRBV19 and TRBJ2-3, reads DGGITQSPKYLFRKEGQNVTLSCEQNLNHDAMYWYRQDPGQGLRLIYYSQIVNDFQKGDIAEGYSVSREKKESFPLTVTSAQKNPTAFYLCASRMGLAERDTQYFGPGTRLTVL.

The chain joins TRBV13 to TRBJ1-2, with D uncertain. This CDR3 has 13 residues. V gave up 2 bases and J gave up 3 bases, with 7 bases separating them. The germline V gene encodes CDR1 PRHDT and CDR2 FYEKMQ (reference sequence). CDR3 coding DNA: TGTGCCAGCAGCTTACCACTGGACTATGGCTACACCTTC. Translation gives CASSLPLDYGYTF.

The chain has TRBV28 and TRBJ2-1, with a tentative D call TRBD2 (6 bases). V lost 2 bases and J lost 0, with 14 bases in between. Germline CDR1 MDHEN, CDR2 SYDVKM. CDR3 size: 17 residues. The CDR3 nucleotides read TGTGCCAGCAGTTTAAGGGAAGGGCGGGGCTCCTACAATGAGCAGTTCTTC. Translation gives CASSLREGRGSYNEQFF.

The rearrangement joins TRBV18 to TRBJ2-5; 13 nucleotides align to TRBD2. The germline CDR1 and CDR2 sequences are KGHSH and LQKENI. Trimming cost V 1 base and J 5 bases; bases outside gene matches: 4. The CDR3 spans 16 residues. The CDR3 here is CASSPRTSGSMETQYF. CDR3 nucleotides: TGTGCCAGCTCACCACGGACTAGCGGGAGTATGGAGACCCAGTACTTC.

The chain links TRBV10-2 to TRBJ2-1; D might be TRBD1 (6 bases). Trimming took off 0 bases at V and 8 bases at J, with 20 bases between the two ends. CDR1 is WSHSY and CDR2 is SAAADI in the germline V gene. The CDR3 sequence is 17 residues long. In DNA, the CDR3 is TGCGCCAGCAGTGAGTCGATACTCACAGGGCGAAGGGATGAGCAGTTCTTC. It specifies CASSESILTGRRDEQFF.

The rearrangement joins TRBV6-5 to TRBJ1-6, with 7 bases matching TRBD1. The J segment lost 5 bases and the V segment lost 1 base, leaving 5 bases of the junction unmatched. CDR3 length: 16 amino acids. Germline V gene data show CDR1 as MNHEY and CDR2 as SVGAGI. The CDR3 reads CASSYFGDRDNSPLHF. The DNA of the CDR3 is TGTGCCAGCAGTTACTTTGGTGACAGGGATAATTCACCCCTCCACTTT.

The chain joins TRBV28 to TRBJ2-6; D remains ambiguous. The CDR3 contains 14 residues. V lost 1 base to trimming and J lost 4 bases, with 5 bases between them. Germline V CDR1 and CDR2: MDHEN, SYDVKM. The CDR3: CASSLSTGANVLTF. CDR3 coding DNA: TGTGCCAGCAGTTTATCGACAGGGGCCAACGTCCTGACTTTC. The whole variable domain, filled in from reference TRBV28 and TRBJ2-6, reads DVKVTQSSRYLVKRTGEKVFLECVQDMDHENMFWYRQDPGLGLRLIYFSYDVKMKEKGDIPEGYSVSREKKERFSLILESASTNQTSMYLCASSLSTGANVLTFGAGSRLTVL.

The chain recombines TRBV5-1 with TRBJ2-5; TRBD2 matches 9 bases. J lost 5 bases, V lost 0 bases, and 8 bases had no gene match. Germline V gene sequence: CDR1 SGHRS, CDR2 YFSETQ. This CDR3 comprises 16 residues. For the CDR3, the DNA is TGCGCCAGCAGCTTGGGGTTGTTAGCGGGGGAGGAGACCCAGTACTTC. This translates into CASSLGLLAGEETQYF.

CDR3 region: CASDPGLAGTEQFF. In nucleotides, the CDR3 is TGTGCCAGTGACCCGGGACTAGCGGGTACTGAGCAGTTCTTC. V and J are TRBV14 and TRBJ2-1, with 12 bases lining up with TRBD2. The germline CDR1 and CDR2 sequences are SGHDN and FVKESK. The CDR3 contains 14 residues. V shed 9 bases, J shed 9 bases, and the junction held 9 bases outside the gene matches.

This chain uses TRBV5-1 with TRBJ1-1; possible D gene TRBD1, 5 bases. The CDR3 consists of 15 residues. Germline V gene sequence: CDR1 SGHRS, CDR2 YFSETQ. Trimming removed 4 bases from V and 5 bases from J, with 18 bases in between. In DNA form, the CDR3 reads TGCGCCAGCAGCCTTGCGACAGTAAGGGGTACTGAAGCTTTCTTT. Encoded protein: CASSLATVRGTEAFF.

This clone was counted between two and nine times. This chain joins TRBV5-1 and TRBJ1-1; 11 positions match TRBD1. CDR3 size: 16 residues. Germline V lookup: CDR1 SGHRS, CDR2 YFSETQ. J lost 4 bases, V lost 3 bases, and 8 bases had no gene match. This CDR3 is CASSWDRGVGGTEAFF. CDR3 DNA: TGCGCCAGCAGCTGGGACAGGGGGGTGGGGGGCACTGAAGCTTTCTTT.

This clone was counted once. V usage is TRBV6-1 and J usage is TRBJ1-2; no definite D call. Trimming removed 7 bases from V and 7 bases from J, with 13 bases in between. CDR1 and CDR2 (germline): MNHNS, SASEGT. The CDR3 extends over 12 amino acids. CDR3 sequence reads: CASKNRGIGYTF. The DNA of the CDR3 is TGTGCCAGCAAAAACCGAGGGATTGGCTACACCTTC.

The V and J genes are TRBV5-1 and TRBJ2-1; 10 nucleotides match TRBD2. CDR3 length: 15 amino acids. J gave up 9 bases and V 4 bases, and 10 bases lay outside the gene matches. CDR1 and CDR2 from the germline V gene are SGHRS and YFSETQ. The CDR3 DNA follows: TGCGCCAGCAGCCTGGAGGCTAGCGGGAGTTTTGAGCAGTTCTTC. As protein: CASSLEASGSFEQFF.

The chain recombines TRBV2 with TRBJ1-5; D perhaps matches TRBD1 (5 bases). The germline CDR1 and CDR2 sequences are SNHLY and FYNNEI. The CDR3 spans 15 residues. Between the trimmed V and J ends, which lost 2 bases and 7 bases, there was a span of 15 bases. This CDR3 reads CASSERTGTSQPQHF. As DNA, the CDR3 is TGTGCCAGCAGTGAAAGGACTGGGACTAGCCAGCCCCAGCATTTT.

The chain combines TRBV5-5 with TRBJ2-7, with D tentatively TRBD2 (5 bases). The CDR3 contains 14 residues. The germline V gene encodes CDR1 SGHKS and CDR2 YYEKEE (reference sequence). Deletions cut 0 bases from V and 7 bases from J, with 14 bases between. The CDR3: CASSLVGRSREQYF. CDR3 in DNA: TGTGCCAGCAGCTTGGTGGGGAGATCGCGTGAGCAGTACTTC.

The chain carries TRBV18 and TRBJ2-1; the D gene is possibly TRBD2 (7 bases). Trimming took 3 bases from V and 8 from J, leaving 17 bases between them. CDR3 length: 15 residues. The germline V gene encodes CDR1 KGHSH and CDR2 LQKENI. The CDR3 nucleotides are TGTGCCAGCTCACCCGTCCGGGGGGCCCCTCATGAGCAGTTCTTC. Amino acid sequence: CASSPVRGAPHEQFF.

This rearrangement joins TRBV5-4 to TRBJ2-3; TRBD2 matches at 13 bases. Germline CDR1 reads SGHNT; CDR2 reads YYREEE (reference sequence). V lost 1 base to trimming and J lost 4 bases; unmatched junction nucleotides: 3. This CDR3 comprises 16 residues. The CDR3 here is CASSLTTSGRSDTQYF. For the CDR3, the DNA is TGTGCCAGCAGCTTGACGACTAGCGGGAGGTCAGATACGCAGTATTTT.